The entry below gives a single T cell receptor beta chain sequence along with its context. Its antigen is unknown. Qualities for individual bases were not recorded, and no much larger clone is one base off. In the same sample, other DNA sequences code for this CDR3. The sample is drawn from a study of blood T cell repertoires in COVID-19 (dated by TCRdb to 2018 to 2020). Study-level background: Collaborator samples came from the United States, Italy and Spain and covered acute and convalescent phases of COVID-19. Where HLA class I and class II types were available, the types were taken from metadata supplied by the sample provider, not from assay-based typing. Deeply sampled blood TCRbeta repertoires from subjects exposed to, actively infected with, or recovered from COVID-19 were included in the dataset. The material from the prospective study consisted of cDNA or gDNA derived from T cells, B-cell-depleted T cells, or PBMCs. Sample metadata almost always included a de-identified subject ID, COVID-19 status, age in years and sex. The repertoires were made available in a free public database intended to serve as a resource for research on the immune response to SARS-CoV-2. The samples were drawn from the first 160 participants of the ongoing ImmuneRACE study and from about 1,200 subjects provided by 6 global collaborators. On the study overall, not on this receptor specifically: Clinical and demographic metadata were provided uncurated, with the amount varying by source and participant.

According to the germline V gene, CDR1 reads SNHLY and CDR2 reads FYNNEI. Including the terminal cysteine and phenylalanine, the CDR3 comprises 14 residues. Solely the CDR3 DNA is kept, with 42 bases framed from the first base. V trim: 4 bases; J trim: 4 bases; unmatched bases: 2. TCRbeta CDR3 regions were amplified from genomic DNA using the immunoSEQ Assay, a bias-controlled multiplex PCR. In the paper's pipeline: The number of nucleated cells in each sample was estimated by amplification of reference gene primers within the assay. To quantify the absolute abundance of each unique TCRbeta CDR3 rearrangement, sequence reads were collapsed and filtered. For each sample, productive Simpson clonality was calculated as the square root of Simpson's diversity index across productive rearrangements. TCRdb carries this immuneACCESS record with in-frame sequences only. Its versions omit some clonotypes, under half of them owing to an unresolved V gene in the studies checked, with the rest unexplained. That table supplies the V and J calls and clone size; D and trimming were determined from the DNA. Within this sample are 310,000 or so clones, with around 85% of them counted one time only. The top ten clones comprise 2% to 2.5% of the sample.

A second Seattle source provided samples from volunteer blood donors who had recovered from COVID-19. Whole blood was collected in K2EDTA tubes by collaborating institutions according to the institutions' own protocols. Collaborator samples were shipped for TCRbeta analysis as frozen whole blood, isolated PBMCs, or DNA extracted from either sample type. The chain is assembled from TRBV2 and TRBJ1-5, and 9 junctional nucleotides match TRBD1. The sample consisted of peripheral blood. The clonotype was recovered from a woman in her 30s who had recovered from COVID-19. The nucleotide sequence is TGTGCCAGCAGTGGACAGGGGGGAAATCAGCCCCAGCATTTT. It translates to CASSGQGGNQPQHF.